This T cell receptor (beta chain) came from a study of CD4+ T cells in melanoma. Findings and limits, study-wide: CD8+ T cell, macrophage and B cell function reportedly correlated with neoantigen-specific CD4+ T cells. Diverse differentiation states were reported for melanoma neoantigen-specific CD4+ T cells.

Germline assignment: CDR1 MGHRA and CDR2 YSYEKL. The CDR3 totals 16 residues. The ends were cut back, 0 bases at V and 6 bases at J, with 18 bases in the middle. Data came from immunoSEQ multiplex PCR; TCRdb stores just in-frame clones and leaves some out. The data show 7,300 or so clones, with 52% seen just once and about 17% held by the top ten. A word on this clone: Its antigen is not identified.

This clonotype originated in a human donor with melanoma. The gene calls are TRBV4-1 and TRBJ2-7; D gene ambiguous. The specimen sequenced was cells from a culture (not recorded whether cultured in vitro). The CDR3: CASSQERVGPGGEQYF. The CDR3 DNA reads TGCGCCAGCAGCCAAGAAAGAGTGGGCCCCGGCGGCGAGCAGTACTTC.